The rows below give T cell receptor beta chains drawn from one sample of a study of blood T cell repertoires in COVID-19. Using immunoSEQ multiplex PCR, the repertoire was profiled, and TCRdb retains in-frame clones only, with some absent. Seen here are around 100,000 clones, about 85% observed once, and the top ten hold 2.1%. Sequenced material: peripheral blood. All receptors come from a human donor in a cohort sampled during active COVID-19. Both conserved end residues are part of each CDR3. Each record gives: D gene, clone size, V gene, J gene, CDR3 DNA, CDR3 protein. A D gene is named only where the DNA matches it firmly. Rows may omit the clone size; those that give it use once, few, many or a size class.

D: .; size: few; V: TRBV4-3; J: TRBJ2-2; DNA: TGCGCCAGCAGCCAAGAAGTTTTGACTGTCTTGAACACCGGGGAGCTGTTTTTT; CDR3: CASSQEVLTVLNTGELFF
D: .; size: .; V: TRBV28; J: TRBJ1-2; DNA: TGTGCCACCTCCCGGACAGCGACCTATGGCTACACCTTC; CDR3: CATSRTATYGYTF
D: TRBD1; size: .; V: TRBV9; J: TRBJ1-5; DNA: TGTGCCAGCAGCCCCGGACAGGGTGACCAGCCCCAGCATTTT; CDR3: CASSPGQGDQPQHF
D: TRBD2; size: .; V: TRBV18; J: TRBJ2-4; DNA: TGTGCCAGCTCACCCGGGGGGATAAACATTCAGTACTTC; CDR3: CASSPGGINIQYF
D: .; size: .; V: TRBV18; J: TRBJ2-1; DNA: TGTGCCAGCTCACTCGTGGCGGGTGGTAGGAGTGAGCAGTTCTTC; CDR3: CASSLVAGGRSEQFF
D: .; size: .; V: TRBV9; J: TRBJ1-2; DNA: TGTGCCAGCAGCCTCGGGACACTTCCTAACTATGGCTACACCTTC; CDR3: CASSLGTLPNYGYTF
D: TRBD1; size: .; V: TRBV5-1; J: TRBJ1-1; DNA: TGCGCCAGCAGCTCACAGGGGTCCACTGAAGCTTTCTTT; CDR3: CASSSQGSTEAFF
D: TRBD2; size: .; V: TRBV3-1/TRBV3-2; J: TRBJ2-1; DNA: TGTGCCAGCAGCCAAGTAGCGGGGGGAAATAATGAGCAGTTCTTC; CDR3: CASSQVAGGNNEQFF
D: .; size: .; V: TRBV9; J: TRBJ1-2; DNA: TGTGCCAGCAGCGTAGACGAGGCCCGCCCGCTTGCTGGCTACACCTTC; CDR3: CASSVDEARPLAGYTF
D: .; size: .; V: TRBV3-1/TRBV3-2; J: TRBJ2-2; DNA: TGTGCCAGCAGCCCAAACAGGGCAACCGGGGAGCTGTTTTTT; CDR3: CASSPNRATGELFF
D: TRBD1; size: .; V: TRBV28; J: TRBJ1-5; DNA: TGTGCCAGCACACAGGGGTTCGATCAGCCCCAGCATTTT; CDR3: CASTQGFDQPQHF
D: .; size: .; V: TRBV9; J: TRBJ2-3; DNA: TGTGCCAGCAGCGTGCGGGCAGATACGCAGTATTTT; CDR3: CASSVRADTQYF
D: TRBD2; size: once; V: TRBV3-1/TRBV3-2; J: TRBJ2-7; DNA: TGTGCCAGCAGCCCCCGGGAGGCAGACTACGAGCAGTACTTC; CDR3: CASSPREADYEQYF
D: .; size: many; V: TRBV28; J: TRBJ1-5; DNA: TGTGCCAGCAGTTTATTGGGTAGGGGCGGAAATAATCAGCCCCAGCATTTT; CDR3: CASSLLGRGGNNQPQHF
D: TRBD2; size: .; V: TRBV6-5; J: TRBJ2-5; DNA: TGTGCCAGCAGGGCGGGACTAGCGGGAGTAGAGACCCAGTACTTC; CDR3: CASRAGLAGVETQYF
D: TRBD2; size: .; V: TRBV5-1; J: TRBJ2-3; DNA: TGCGCCAGCAGCTTGGCCCCAGCGGGGGACACAGATACGCAGTATTTT; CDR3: CASSLAPAGDTDTQYF
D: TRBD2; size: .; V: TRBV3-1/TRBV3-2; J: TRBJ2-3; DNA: TGTGCCAGCAGCCTGGGACTAGCGGGAGTAGATACGCAGTATTTT; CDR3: CASSLGLAGVDTQYF
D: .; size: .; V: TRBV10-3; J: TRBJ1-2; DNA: TGTGCCATCAGTGATTTGCAGGGCGACTATGGCTACACCTTC; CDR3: CAISDLQGDYGYTF
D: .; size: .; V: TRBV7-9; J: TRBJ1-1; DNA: TGTGCCAGCAGTGGTGTGGGACACTCGAACACTGAAGCTTTCTTT; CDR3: CASSGVGHSNTEAFF
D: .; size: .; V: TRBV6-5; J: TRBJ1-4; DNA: TGTGCCAGCAGTTACTCTACAGCACCTAATGAAAAACTGTTTTTT; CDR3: CASSYSTAPNEKLFF
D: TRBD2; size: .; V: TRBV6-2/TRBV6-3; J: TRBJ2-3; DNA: TGTGCCAGCAGTTACTCGATTCTGGGTCCGGGACTAGCGGGGTCAGATACGCAGTATTTT; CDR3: CASSYSILGPGLAGSDTQYF
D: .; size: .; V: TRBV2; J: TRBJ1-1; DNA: TGTGCCAGCAGTACTTCAGGGAGGACTGAAGCTTTCTTT; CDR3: CASSTSGRTEAFF
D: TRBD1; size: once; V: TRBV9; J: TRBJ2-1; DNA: TGTGCCAGCAGCGCACGACAGGGTAAGAGATCGAATGAGCAGTTCTTC; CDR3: CASSARQGKRSNEQFF
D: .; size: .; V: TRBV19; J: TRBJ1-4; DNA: TGTGCCAGTAGTATAGGCCGGGTCCAAAATGAAAAACTGTTTTTT; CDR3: CASSIGRVQNEKLFF
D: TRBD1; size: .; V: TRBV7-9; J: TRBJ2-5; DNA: TGTGCCAGCAGCTTAGTCGGGACAGTGCAAGAGACCCAGTACTTC; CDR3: CASSLVGTVQETQYF
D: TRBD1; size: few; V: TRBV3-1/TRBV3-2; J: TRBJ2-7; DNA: TGTGCCAGCAGCCAAGATAGGTGGGACAGGGTCTCCTACGAGCAGTACTTC; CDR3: CASSQDRWDRVSYEQYF
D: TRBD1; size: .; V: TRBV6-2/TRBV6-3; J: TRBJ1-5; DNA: TGTGCCAGCAGCCCTACGCCGACAGGGGGAAATCAGCCCCAGCATTTT; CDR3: CASSPTPTGGNQPQHF
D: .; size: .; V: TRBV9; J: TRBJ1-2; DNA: TGTGCCAGCAGCCTGGGTCCGGGAATTGACTATGGCTACACCTTC; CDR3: CASSLGPGIDYGYTF
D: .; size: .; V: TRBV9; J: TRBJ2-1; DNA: TGTGCCAGCAGCGCTCTCAATGAGCAGTTCTTC; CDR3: CASSALNEQFF
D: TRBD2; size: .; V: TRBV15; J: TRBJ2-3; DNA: TGTGCCACCAGCAGCGGGAGGGCCCTCACAGATACGCAGTATTTT; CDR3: CATSSGRALTDTQYF
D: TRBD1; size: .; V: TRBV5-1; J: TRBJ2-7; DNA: TGCGCCAGCAGCTTGGAAGGGACAGGGTCCTACGAGCAGTACTTC; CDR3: CASSLEGTGSYEQYF
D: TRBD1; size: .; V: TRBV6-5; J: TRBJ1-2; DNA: TGTGCCAGCGGGACAGTTAACTATGGCTACACCTTC; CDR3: CASGTVNYGYTF
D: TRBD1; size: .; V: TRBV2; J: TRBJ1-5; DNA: TGTGCCAGCAGCCCGGGACAGGGGTTCAATCAGCCCCAGCATTTT; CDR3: CASSPGQGFNQPQHF
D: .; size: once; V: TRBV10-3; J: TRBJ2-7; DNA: TGTGCCATCAGTGTGGCCCTCCATGAAGAGCAGTACTTC; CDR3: CAISVALHEEQYF
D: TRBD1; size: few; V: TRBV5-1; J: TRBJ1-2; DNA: TGCGCCAGCAGCTTAAGACAGGGGGTCGGTGCTAACTATGGCTACACCTTC; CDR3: CASSLRQGVGANYGYTF
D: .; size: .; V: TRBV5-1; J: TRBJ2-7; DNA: TGCGCCAGCAGCTTGTACCCAGGATACGAGCAGTACTTC; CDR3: CASSLYPGYEQYF
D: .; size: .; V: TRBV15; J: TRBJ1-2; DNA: TGTGCCACCAGCAGTGTTTTAGGGGCGCCAAGAGGTGACTATGGCTACACCTTC; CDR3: CATSSVLGAPRGDYGYTF
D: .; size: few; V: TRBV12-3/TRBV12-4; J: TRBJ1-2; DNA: TGTGCCAGCAGGAGGGGAAAGCGGGATGGCTACACCTTC; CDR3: CASRRGKRDGYTF
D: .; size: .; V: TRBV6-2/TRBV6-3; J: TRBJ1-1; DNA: TGTGCCAGCAGCCCCGTCGACAGGCGGGGGGACACTGAAGCTTTCTTT; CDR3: CASSPVDRRGDTEAFF
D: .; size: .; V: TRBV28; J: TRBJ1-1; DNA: TGTGCCAGCAGTTTAAGGAGAGCGAACACTGAAGCTTTCTTT; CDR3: CASSLRRANTEAFF
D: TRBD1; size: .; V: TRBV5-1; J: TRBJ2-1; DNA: TGCGCCAGCAGTCCCCGGACAGGGAACAATGAGCAGTTCTTC; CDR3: CASSPRTGNNEQFF
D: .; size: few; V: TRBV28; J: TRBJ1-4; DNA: TGTGCCAGCAGTACCGCGGGGAGGGTTTTTAATGAAAAACTGTTTTTT; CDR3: CASSTAGRVFNEKLFF
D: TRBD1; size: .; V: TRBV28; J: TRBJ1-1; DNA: TGTGCCAGCAGTCCTACAGGGGGATACATGAACACTGAAGCTTTCTTT; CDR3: CASSPTGGYMNTEAFF
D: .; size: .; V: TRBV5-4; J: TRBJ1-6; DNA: TGTGCCAGCAGCGGGGACACCTTAGATTCACCCCTCCACTTT; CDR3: CASSGDTLDSPLHF
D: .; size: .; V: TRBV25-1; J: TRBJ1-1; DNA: TGTGCCAGCAGGGGGCAGGTAACTGAAGCTTTCTTT; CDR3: CASRGQVTEAFF
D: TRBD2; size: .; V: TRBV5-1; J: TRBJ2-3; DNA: TGCGCCAGCAGCTTGCCCTCTAGCGGGGGGGATACAGATACGCAGTATTTT; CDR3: CASSLPSSGGDTDTQYF
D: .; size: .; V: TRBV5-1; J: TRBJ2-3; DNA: TGCGCCAGCAGCTTGGGCGGGCTGGGGTCCGCAAGGCCAGATACGCAGTATTTT; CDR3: CASSLGGLGSARPDTQYF